Here is one T cell receptor beta chain with its context. The target of this receptor is not known. No base quality values were provided; no much bigger clone lies one nucleotide off. The data stem from a study of blood T cell repertoires in COVID-19 (TCRdb year 2020). Describing the broader study: Samples covering the acute and convalescent phases of COVID-19 were provided by collaborators in the United States, Italy and Spain. The material from the prospective study consisted of cDNA or gDNA derived from T cells, B-cell-depleted T cells, or PBMCs. The dataset comprised deeply sampled blood TCRbeta repertoires from subjects exposed to, actively infected with, or recovered from COVID-19. The repertoires were made available in a free public database intended to serve as a resource for research on the immune response to SARS-CoV-2. The samples were drawn from the first 160 participants of the ongoing ImmuneRACE study and from 1,254 subjects provided by 6 global collaborators. Sample metadata almost always included a de-identified subject ID, COVID-19 status, age in years and sex. HLA class I and class II types, where available, came from metadata supplied by the sample provider rather than from assay-based typing. What the authors observed across the whole study: The amount of clinical and demographic metadata varied by source and participant and was provided uncurated.

Counted from cysteine to phenylalanine, this CDR3 has 14 amino acids. Only CDR3 DNA is held: 42 bases, read in frame from base 1. Sequences MNHNY (CDR1) and SVGAGI (CDR2) are obtained from the germline V gene (reference sequence). V is trimmed back by 6 bases and J by 4 bases, and the junction contains 7 bases that no gene match accounts for. Another Seattle source contributed samples from volunteer blood donors who had recovered from COVID-19. Whole blood was collected in K2EDTA tubes by collaborating institutions according to the institutions' own protocols. Collaborator samples were shipped for TCRbeta analysis as frozen whole blood, isolated PBMCs, or DNA extracted from either sample type. TCRbeta CDR3 regions were amplified from genomic DNA using the immunoSEQ Assay, a bias-controlled multiplex PCR. The published analysis was carried out like this. The number of nucleated cells in each sample was estimated from the amplification of reference gene primers within the assay. Sequence reads were collapsed and filtered to measure the absolute abundance of every unique TCRbeta CDR3 rearrangement. For each sample, productive Simpson clonality was calculated as the square root of Simpson's diversity index over productive rearrangements. TCRdb provides this immuneACCESS table in a form limited to in-frame rearrangements. Some clones are lacking; in checked studies, under half of them reflect an unresolved V gene, and why the rest are absent is not known. V, J and clone size derive from that table, while D and trimming were established from the DNA sequence. This sample gives 230,000 or so clones in total; 89% of them show up just once. The top ten hold about 4.5% of the sample.

Source material: peripheral blood. The TCR was taken from a woman in her 40s who had recovered from COVID-19. The V gene is TRBV6-6 and the J gene is TRBJ1-2; TRBD1 aligns with 8 central bases. The CDR3 region reads CASRIPDRAYGYTF. The nucleotide sequence reads TGTGCCAGCAGGATTCCGGACAGGGCCTATGGCTACACCTTC.